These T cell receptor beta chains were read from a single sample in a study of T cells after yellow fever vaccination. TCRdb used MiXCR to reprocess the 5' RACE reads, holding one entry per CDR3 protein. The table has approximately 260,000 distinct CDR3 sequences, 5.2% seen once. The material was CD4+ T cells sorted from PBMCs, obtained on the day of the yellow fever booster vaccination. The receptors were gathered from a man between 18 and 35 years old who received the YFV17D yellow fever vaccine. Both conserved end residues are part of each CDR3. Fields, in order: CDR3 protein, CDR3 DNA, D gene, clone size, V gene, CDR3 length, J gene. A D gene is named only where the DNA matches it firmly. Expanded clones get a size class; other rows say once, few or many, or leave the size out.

CSVRDRQQETQYF | TGCAGCGTGCGGGACAGACAACAAGAGACCCAGTACTTC | - | few | TRBV29-1 | 13 | TRBJ2-5
CASSQGGRQNEAFF | TGTGCCAGCAGCCAAGGGGGGCGACAGAACGAAGCTTTCTTT | - | few | TRBV7-9 | 14 | TRBJ1-1
CASSPESVSNQPQHF | TGTGCCAGCTCACCAGAGAGTGTCAGCAATCAGCCCCAGCATTTT | - | - | TRBV18 | 15 | TRBJ1-5
CASSQWAAGNTIYF | TGCGCCAGCAGCCAATGGGCCGCAGGAAACACCATATATTTT | - | few | TRBV4-3 | 14 | TRBJ1-3
CASSSVTGEETQYF | TGTGCCAGCTCATCTGTGACAGGGGAAGAGACCCAGTACTTC | TRBD1 | - | TRBV18 | 14 | TRBJ2-5
CASSKGAIQEAFF | TGCGCCAGCAGCAAAGGAGCAATTCAGGAAGCTTTCTTT | - | many | TRBV5-1 | 13 | TRBJ1-1
CASSQDQGGPGTEAFF | TGTGCCAGCAGCCAAGATCAGGGGGGCCCGGGCACTGAAGCTTTCTTT | TRBD1 | few | TRBV3-1 | 16 | TRBJ1-1
CSAMTVRNTEAFF | TGCAGTGCTATGACCGTCAGGAACACTGAAGCTTTCTTT | - | few | TRBV20-1 | 13 | TRBJ1-1
CASSQHTTGTGARDGYTF | TGTGCCAGCAGCCAACATACCACCGGGACAGGGGCCCGTGATGGCTACACCTTC | TRBD1 | few | TRBV4-2 | 18 | TRBJ1-2
CSDNTPGPATSGGDTQYF | TGCAGTGACAATACCCCGGGACCGGCGACTAGCGGGGGGGATACGCAGTATTTT | TRBD2 | few | TRBV20-1 | 18 | TRBJ2-3
CASSPLGGAGYGYTF | TGTGCCAGCAGCCCGTTAGGGGGCGCCGGCTATGGCTACACCTTC | TRBD1 | few | TRBV3-1 | 15 | TRBJ1-2